Listed below are T cell receptor beta chains from one sample, sequenced in a study of blood T cell repertoires in COVID-19. This table comes from immunoSEQ multiplex PCR, and its TCRdb copy is limited to in-frame clones, with some not included. The table has 70,000 or so clones, about 83% seen once. Sequences were obtained from peripheral blood. The receptors originated from a woman aged 55 to 70 with acute or convalescent COVID-19. CDR3s include the opening cysteine and the closing phenylalanine or tryptophan. The D gene is left open where the match is weak. Size is omitted from some rows. Given values are once, few, many or a class for expanded clones.

>TRBV2|TRBJ1-2|NA|once
CASSVRRQPLDGYTF
TGTGCCAGCAGTGTGAGGAGACAGCCCTTGGATGGCTACACCTTC
>TRBV11-3|TRBJ2-3|NA|NA
CASSPRVGGVNTQYF
TGTGCCAGCAGTCCCCGGGTAGGCGGGGTGAATACGCAGTATTTT
>TRBV10-2|TRBJ1-1|NA|few
CASSGYRDTEAFF
TGCGCCAGCAGTGGGTACAGGGACACTGAAGCTTTCTTT
>TRBV5-3|TRBJ1-2|NA|few
CARSLIRRETGYGYTF
TGTGCCAGAAGTCTCATCCGCAGGGAGACAGGCTATGGCTACACCTTC
>TRBV7-2|TRBJ1-1|TRBD1|once
CASSPVGGIGTEAFF
TGTGCCAGCAGCCCAGTAGGGGGCATCGGAACTGAAGCTTTCTTT
>TRBV18|TRBJ1-1|NA|NA
CASSRDFMNTEAFF
TGTGCCAGCTCACGCGACTTCATGAACACTGAAGCTTTCTTT
>TRBV5-1|TRBJ1-2|TRBD1|NA
CASSPDRGLGYTF
TGCGCCAGCAGTCCCGACAGGGGGTTGGGCTACACCTTC
>TRBV5-8|TRBJ1-4|NA|NA
CASSLTLAFATNEKLFF
TGTGCCAGCAGCTTGACGTTGGCTTTTGCAACTAATGAAAAACTGTTTTTT
>TRBV5-1|TRBJ1-1|NA|NA
CASSPRGSPMNTEAFF
TGCGCCAGCAGCCCAAGGGGGAGTCCCATGAACACTGAAGCTTTCTTT
>TRBV6-5|TRBJ1-5|TRBD1|NA
CASTLTGGVAQPQHF
TGTGCCAGCACCCTGACAGGGGGGGTGGCTCAGCCCCAGCATTTT
>TRBV2|TRBJ1-6|NA|NA
CASSEGRVNSPLHF
TGTGCCAGCAGTGAGGGCAGGGTTAATTCACCCCTCCACTTT
>TRBV13|TRBJ1-3|TRBD1|NA
CASSLTGTGARNTIYF
TGTGCCAGCAGCTTAACCGGGACAGGGGCTAGAAACACCATATATTTT
>TRBV4-1|TRBJ1-5|NA|NA
CASSQGWGPPQHF
TGCGCCAGCAGCCAAGGGTGGGGGCCGCCCCAGCATTTT
>TRBV2|TRBJ2-3|NA|NA
CASTKGISPTDTQYF
TGTGCCAGCACGAAGGGGATTAGCCCCACAGATACGCAGTATTTT
>TRBV5-1|TRBJ1-1|NA|NA
CASREGQTEAFF
TGCGCCAGCAGAGAGGGACAAACTGAAGCTTTCTTT
>TRBV6-6|TRBJ1-4|NA|few
CASSYRVELFF
TGTGCCAGCAGTTACCGAGTCGAGCTGTTTTTT
>TRBV19|TRBJ2-2|NA|once
CASSIAAGTNTGELFF
TGTGCCAGTAGTATAGCGGCAGGGACGAACACCGGGGAGCTGTTTTTT
>TRBV2|TRBJ2-6|TRBD1|NA
CASRTGTGGSGANVLTF
TGTGCCAGCAGGACCGGGACAGGGGGTTCTGGGGCCAACGTCCTGACTTTC
>TRBV28|TRBJ1-4|NA|NA
CASSLWGGGNEKLFF
TGTGCCAGCAGTTTATGGGGAGGGGGGAATGAAAAACTGTTTTTT
>TRBV5-1|TRBJ1-1|NA|NA
CASTRDTNTEAFF
TGCGCCAGTACCCGGGACACTAACACTGAAGCTTTCTTT
>TRBV6-5|TRBJ1-2|NA|NA
CASSSDPRQGYGYTF
TGTGCCAGCAGCTCAGACCCGAGGCAGGGATATGGCTACACCTTC
>TRBV3-1/TRBV3-2|TRBJ1-1|NA|NA
CASSTGKMNTEAFF
TGTGCCAGCAGCACAGGAAAGATGAACACTGAAGCTTTCTTT
>TRBV30|TRBJ2-1|TRBD2|NA
CAWSTRTSGGANEQFF
TGTGCCTGGAGTACTCGGACTAGCGGGGGGGCTAATGAGCAGTTCTTC
>TRBV7-3|TRBJ2-1|TRBD2|NA
CASSLKLAGGLSSYNEQFF
TGTGCCAGCAGCTTAAAACTAGCGGGGGGCCTGAGCTCCTACAATGAGCAGTTCTTC
>TRBV6-6|TRBJ2-7|NA|NA
CASRRGQPEQYF
TGTGCCAGCAGACGCGGACAGCCCGAGCAGTACTTC
>TRBV4-1|TRBJ1-2|NA|NA
CASSQDRFLYGYTF
TGCGCCAGCAGCCAAGATCGGTTCCTCTATGGCTACACCTTC
>TRBV10-3|TRBJ1-1|TRBD1|NA
CAISERGQGSTEAFF
TGTGCCATCAGTGAGCGGGGACAGGGAAGCACTGAAGCTTTCTTT
>TRBV19|TRBJ1-5|NA|NA
CASSTGFGQPQHF
TGTGCCTCTAGTACAGGGTTCGGGCAGCCCCAGCATTTT
>TRBV5-4|TRBJ1-2|TRBD1|NA
CASSLYPHRGNYGYTF
TGTGCCAGCAGCTTGTACCCCCACAGGGGGAATTATGGCTACACCTTC
>TRBV24-1|TRBJ2-5|NA|few
CATSDPGSQTQYF
TGTGCCACCAGTGATCCCGGGAGCCAGACCCAGTACTTC
>TRBV19|TRBJ2-7|TRBD1|once
CASSFLDRVDEQYF
TGTGCCAGTAGTTTCTTAGACAGGGTCGACGAGCAGTACTTC
>TRBV10-2|TRBJ2-4|NA|NA
CASSDGGNIQYF
TGCGCCAGCAGTGATGGGGGGAACATTCAGTACTTC
>TRBV5-5|TRBJ1-1|NA|NA
CASKGGKAFF
TGTGCCAGCAAAGGGGGAAAAGCTTTCTTT
>TRBV2|TRBJ1-4|NA|NA
CASSDRRGEEKLFF
TGTGCCAGCAGTGACCGCAGGGGAGAAGAAAAACTGTTTTTT
>TRBV2|TRBJ2-2|TRBD2|NA
CASRATSGNTGELFF
TGTGCCAGCAGGGCGACTAGCGGGAACACCGGGGAGCTGTTTTTT
>TRBV24-1|TRBJ1-3|NA|NA
CATSDPGFSGNTIYF
TGTGCCACCAGTGATCCAGGGTTCTCTGGAAACACCATATATTTT
>TRBV2|TRBJ1-4|NA|NA
CASRAGGGGEKLFF
TGTGCCAGCAGAGCCGGAGGGGGGGGTGAAAAACTGTTTTTT
>TRBV11-2|TRBJ1-1|NA|NA
CASSLDPITEAFF
TGTGCCAGCAGCTTAGATCCCATTACTGAAGCTTTCTTT
>TRBV20-1|TRBJ1-1|NA|NA
CSAREVGAFF
TGCAGTGCTAGAGAGGTGGGCGCTTTCTTT
>TRBV29-1|TRBJ2-1|NA|NA
CSVLVEGRGEQFF
TGCAGCGTTTTAGTGGAGGGGCGAGGTGAGCAGTTCTTC
>TRBV30|TRBJ1-2|TRBD1|NA
CAWGDRGHGYTF
TGTGCCTGGGGGGACAGGGGGCATGGCTACACCTTC
>TRBV11-2|TRBJ2-1|TRBD2|NA
CASSFVGGAYNEQFF
TGTGCCAGCAGCTTTGTCGGGGGGGCCTACAATGAGCAGTTCTTC
>TRBV19|TRBJ1-5|TRBD1|NA
CASSGRTGGEQGQPQHF
TGTGCCAGTAGTGGGAGGACAGGGGGCGAACAAGGTCAGCCCCAGCATTTT
>TRBV25-1|TRBJ1-2|NA|NA
CASSGGGGAHYGYTF
TGTGCCAGCAGTGGGGGCGGGGGTGCCCACTATGGCTACACCTTC
>TRBV3-1/TRBV3-2|TRBJ2-5|NA|NA
CASSQVSRGRHETQYF
TGTGCCAGCAGCCAAGTTTCGCGGGGACGACACGAGACCCAGTACTTC
>TRBV3-1/TRBV3-2|TRBJ1-4|TRBD1|NA
CASSQDPGQGRKLFF
TGTGCCAGCAGCCAAGATCCGGGACAGGGAAGGAAACTGTTTTTT
>TRBV11-2|TRBJ2-1|TRBD1|NA
CASSPGQGYNEQFF
TGTGCCAGCAGCCCGGGACAGGGGTACAATGAGCAGTTCTTC
>TRBV7-2|TRBJ2-2|NA|NA
CASSWDTSSTGELFF
TGTGCCAGCAGCTGGGACACCTCGAGCACCGGGGAGCTGTTTTTT
>TRBV18|TRBJ1-1|NA|NA
CASSPGAATVGNTEAFF
TGTGCCAGCTCACCCGGAGCCGCGACAGTCGGGAACACTGAAGCTTTCTTT
>TRBV7-2|TRBJ1-5|TRBD1|NA
CASSPGQGNQPQHF
TGTGCCAGCAGCCCCGGACAGGGCAATCAGCCCCAGCATTTT
>TRBV19|TRBJ2-4|TRBD2|NA
CASSPSGGQRGGLAAKNIQYF
TGTGCCAGTAGTCCCTCAGGGGGCCAGCGGGGGGGCCTTGCAGCCAAAAACATTCAGTACTTC
>TRBV5-1|TRBJ2-7|NA|few
CASSLVAGPYEQYF
TGCGCCAGCAGCCTGGTAGCAGGGCCCTACGAGCAGTACTTC
>TRBV5-1|TRBJ1-2|NA|NA
CASSLGGRGAATYGYTF
TGCGCCAGCAGCTTGGGCGGTCGGGGGGCCGCGACCTATGGCTACACCTTC